Following are 24 T cell receptor beta chains from one sample sequenced in a study of T cell responses to AZD1222 COVID-19 vaccine. The repertoire was sequenced with immunoSEQ multiplex PCR; TCRdb's copy has only in-frame clones and lacks some. The table lists 90,000 to 150,000 clones, roughly 87% of them singletons. The material was peripheral blood, obtained 28 days after the second AZD1222 dose. These receptors came from an adult who received the AZD1222 COVID-19 vaccine.

The rearrangement links TRBV5-8 to TRBJ2-3; D is undetermined. With 0 bases removed from V and 6 bases from J, the gap between germline ends came to 11 bases. Looked up from germline, CDR1 is SGHTS and CDR2 is YDEGEE. The CDR3 consists of 14 residues. CDR3 sequence: CASSLEPIGDTQYF. The CDR3 bases are TGTGCCAGCAGCTTGGAACCCATTGGGGATACGCAGTATTTT.

The chain combines TRBV5-6 with TRBJ1-6; D uncertain. Trimming removed 0 bases at V and 3 bases at J, with 13 bases between. CDR1 and CDR2 (germline): SGHDT, YYEEEE. The CDR3 covers 17 residues. The CDR3 nucleotides are TGTGCCAGCAGCTTGGTGGCGCTTGCTGGCTATAATTCACCCCTCCACTTT. This sequence encodes CASSLVALAGYNSPLHF.

The chain is built from TRBV6-2 or TRBV6-3 and TRBJ1-1; no clear D. V dropped 2 bases and J dropped 11 bases, with 9 bases sitting between them. This CDR3 has 11 residues. Germline V gene data show CDR1 as MNHEY and CDR2 as SVGEGT. CDR3 in amino acids: CASSYTDRAFF. Here the CDR3 DNA reads TGTGCCAGCAGTTACACAGATAGGGCTTTCTTT.

This sequence joins TRBV2 and TRBJ1-1, with 8 bases that match TRBD1. The germline gives CDR1 SNHLY, CDR2 FYNNEI. Trimming removed 5 bases from V and 11 bases from J; junction bases left unmatched: 10. The CDR3 length is 13 residues. CDR3 loop: CASSYDRGRGAFF. As DNA, the CDR3 is TGTGCCAGCAGTTATGACAGGGGCCGCGGCGCTTTCTTT.

The chain uses TRBV6-2 or TRBV6-3 and TRBJ2-4, with D perhaps TRBD1 (6 bases). Germline V gives CDR1 MNHEY, CDR2 SVGEGT. Trimming removed 2 bases from V and 2 bases from J, with 10 bases in between. The CDR3 runs 15 residues. CDR3 coding DNA: TGTGCCAGCAGTTACCCAGGGGCGTCCAAAAACATTCAGTACTTC. This sequence encodes CASSYPGASKNIQYF.

The chain carries TRBV6-2 or TRBV6-3 and TRBJ1-4; TRBD1 matches 7 bases. This CDR3 contains 15 residues. After removal of 5 bases from V and 5 bases from J, the junction contained 8 bases not matched to a gene. The germline V gene has CDR1 MNHEY and CDR2 SVGEGT. CDR3 in DNA: TGTGCCAGCAGTCGCGCCGGGACAGTAAATGAAAAACTGTTTTTT. It is translated as CASSRAGTVNEKLFF.

This rearrangement joins TRBV2 to TRBJ1-6, with D unresolved. The CDR3 sequence is 14 residues long. The germline V gene has CDR1 SNHLY and CDR2 FYNNEI. V was shortened by 6 bases and J by 7 bases, with 13 bases between the two germline ends. This CDR3 reads CASSLATQNSPLHF. The CDR3 DNA is TGTGCCAGCAGCCTCGCGACCCAGAATTCACCCCTCCACTTT.

The chain joins TRBV24-1 to TRBJ2-4; D may be TRBD1 or TRBD2 (7 bases each). Germline CDR1 KGHDR, CDR2 SFDVKD. This CDR3 is 16 amino acids long. Trimming removed 4 bases at V and 7 bases at J, with 19 bases between. DNA for the CDR3: TGTGCCACCAGTGAGAAGGGGGCGGGGGTCACGAACATTCAGTACTTC. Its protein product is CATSEKGAGVTNIQYF.

The chain is built from TRBV12-2 and TRBJ2-7. TRBV12-2 has pseudogene status. The CDR3 runs 16 residues. The CDR3 sequence: CASRLVIGAVIYEQYF. The CDR3 DNA reads as TGTGCAAGTCGCTTGGTTATAGGCGCAGTCATATACGAGCAGTACTTC.

V and J are TRBV2 and TRBJ2-2; D is possibly TRBD1 (6 bases). This CDR3 region has 14 residues. V was cut by 4 bases and J by 5 bases, with 11 bases left in between. CDR1 and CDR2 (germline): SNHLY, FYNNEI. The CDR3 loop reads CASSAGQTTGELFF. In nucleotides, the CDR3 is TGTGCCAGCAGTGCCGGACAGACAACCGGGGAGCTGTTTTTT.

The V gene is TRBV11-2, the J gene TRBJ2-1, with 8 nucleotides matching TRBD1. This CDR3 has 15 amino acids. CDR1 and CDR2 from the germline V gene are SGHAT and FQNNGV. Trimming took 3 bases from V and 7 from J; bases not matched to a gene: 8. In DNA, the CDR3 is TGTGCCAGCAGCTTCAACAGGGGGAAATGGAATGAGCAGTTCTTC. Its protein product is CASSFNRGKWNEQFF.

The table lists this clone with a few counts. J is TRBJ2-2 and V is TRBV5-4, with unresolved D. Germline V gives CDR1 SGHNT, CDR2 YYREEE (reference sequence). The CDR3 extends over 13 amino acids. V lost 3 bases to trimming and J lost 1 base, with 4 bases between them. The DNA for the CDR3 is TGTGCCAGCAGCTCTAGGAACACCGGGGAGCTGTTTTTT. This encodes CASSSRNTGELFF.

The chain uses TRBV5-5 and TRBJ1-2; 12 bases are shared with TRBD1. V was pared by 4 bases and J by 3 bases, with 10 bases of the junction left unmatched. The CDR3 covers 17 residues. In germline, CDR1 is SGHKS, CDR2 YYEKEE (reference sequence). The DNA of the CDR3 is TGTGCCAGCAGCGGGACCGGGACAGGGGGCGTAGACTATGGCTACACCTTC. Translating gives CASSGTGTGGVDYGYTF.

This clone has a handful of counts. V and J are TRBV7-9 and TRBJ2-5; TRBD1 agrees at 7 bases. Germline V lookup: CDR1 SEHNR, CDR2 FQNEAQ (reference sequence). The CDR3 consists of 15 residues. The ends lost 4 bases at V and 3 bases at J; junction bases unmatched: 8. Here the CDR3 reads CASSSPGGHEETQYF. The CDR3 nucleotides read TGTGCCAGCAGCTCACCAGGGGGACATGAAGAGACCCAGTACTTC.

The chain recombines TRBV5-5 with TRBJ1-1, with D possibly being TRBD1 (6 bases). This CDR3 is 16 amino acids long. V dropped 2 bases and J dropped 2 bases, with 16 bases sitting between them. Germline V gene lookup returns CDR1 SGHKS and CDR2 YYEKEE (reference sequence). In DNA, the CDR3 is TGTGCCAGCAGCTTTAGGCCACAGGGAGCCAACACTGAAGCTTTCTTT. It is translated as CASSFRPQGANTEAFF.

The genes are TRBV3-1 (or the pseudogene TRBV3-2) and TRBJ2-4; D not resolved. Germline V gene data show CDR1 as LGHDT and CDR2 as YNNKEL (reference sequence). The CDR3 has 15 residues. With 0 bases removed from V and 0 bases from J, the gap between germline ends came to 6 bases. The CDR3 loop reads CASSQDVLAKNIQYF. CDR3 bases: TGTGCCAGCAGCCAAGACGTTCTAGCCAAAAACATTCAGTACTTC.

Notes on this clone: The sample contains more than one DNA sequence encoding this CDR3. The chain joins TRBV28 to TRBJ2-7; no reliable D call. The V and J ends lost 3 bases and 4 bases respectively, with 4 bases between them. This CDR3 is 11 amino acids long. Germline V CDR1 and CDR2: MDHEN, SYDVKM. Here the CDR3 DNA reads TGTGCCAGCAGTTTTGCGTACGAGCAGTACTTC. Protein: CASSFAYEQYF.

This chain connects TRBV29-1 to TRBJ2-2; 7 nucleotides agree with TRBD1. The germline gives CDR1 SQVTM, CDR2 ANQGSEA. J was trimmed by 6 bases and V by 7 bases; bases with no gene match: 5. This CDR3 has 12 residues. DNA of the CDR3: TGCAGCGCTCAGAGGGGGCCCGGGGAGCTGTTTTTT. Its protein product is CSAQRGPGELFF.

The chain joins TRBV12-5 to TRBJ1-1; unclear D gene. The length of the CDR3 is 16 residues. V lost 1 base, J lost 3 bases, and 15 bases lay in between. Germline V gene lookup returns CDR1 LGHNT and CDR2 FRNRAP. CDR3 DNA sequence: TGTGCTAGTGGTTTGGACACCGGGCCGGCCTACACTGAAGCTTTCTTT. Amino acids: CASGLDTGPAYTEAFF.

The V call is TRBV7-2, the J call TRBJ1-5, with D uncertain. V was clipped by 1 base and J by 4 bases, with 8 bases between them. The CDR3 extends over 14 amino acids. The germline V gene has CDR1 SGHTA and CDR2 FQGNSA. The CDR3 DNA sequence: TGTGCCAGCAGCTTAGGGATGTATAATCAGCCCCAGCATTTT. It is translated as CASSLGMYNQPQHF.

J is TRBJ1-4 and V is TRBV19; D call uncertain. CDR1 is LNHDA and CDR2 is SQIVND in the germline V gene (reference sequence). CDR3 length: 12 residues. The ends were cut back, 5 bases at V and 8 bases at J, with 9 bases in the middle. The CDR3 nucleotides read TGTGCCAGTAGTCCTGATAACGAAAAACTGTTTTTT. Amino acid sequence: CASSPDNEKLFF.

The chain carries TRBV29-1 and TRBJ1-1, with D unresolved. V lost 5 bases and J 0 bases, leaving 10 bases between the germline ends. Germline CDR1 is SQVTM and CDR2 is ANQGSEA. This CDR3 region has 13 residues. This CDR3 is CSVQQTMNTEAFF. As DNA, the CDR3 is TGCAGCGTTCAGCAAACCATGAACACTGAAGCTTTCTTT.

This chain uses TRBV7-8 with TRBJ1-2; 10 bases are shared with TRBD1. From germline, CDR1 is SGHVS and CDR2 FQNEAQ. The CDR3 covers 14 residues. V lost 5 bases, J lost 4 bases, and 4 bases stayed unmatched. The CDR3 DNA reads TGTGCCAGCAGCATTAGACAGGGGGCCTATGGCTACACCTTC. Translated: CASSIRQGAYGYTF.

This clone has just one count. V and J are TRBV6-4 and TRBJ1-5, with D hard to call. Germline CDR1 MRHNA, CDR2 SNTAGT. This CDR3 contains 14 residues. Trimming removed 5 bases from V and 0 bases from J, with 8 bases in between. The CDR3 sequence: CASSQEYSNQPQHF. The CDR3 DNA reads TGTGCCAGCAGTCAGGAGTATAGCAATCAGCCCCAGCATTTT.